The 9 T cell receptor beta chains below were found in one sample sequenced in a study of T cell repertoires in cytomegalovirus infection. TCRdb re-derived calls from the reads in MiXCR, one entry per CDR3 protein. There are some 180,000 distinct CDR3 sequences in the sample; about 18% occur only once, and roughly a quarter lies in the top ten. The sequenced material came from CD8+ T cells from PBMCs. Receptors were obtained from a human donor in good health (CMV status not recorded). Some clones in this sample may be carry-over from other donors' samples.

This clonotype was seen a few times. The gene calls are TRBV7-9 and TRBJ1-2, with D perhaps TRBD1 (6 bases). Germline loops: CDR1 SEHNR, CDR2 FQNEAQ (reference sequence). The CDR3 sequence is 14 residues long. V was pared by 5 bases and J by 8 bases, with 18 bases between. CDR3 region: CASSILQGWQGYTF. The CDR3 nucleotides are TGTGCCAGCAGCATACTACAGGGCTGGCAAGGCTACACCTTC.

The chain joins TRBV12-3 or TRBV12-4 to TRBJ1-1, with a possible D match to TRBD1 (6 bases). The CDR3 is made up of 15 amino acids. The V end lost 8 bases, the J end lost 0 bases, and 16 bases lay between the germline ends. The CDR3 reads CASGLGGAMNTEAFF. The CDR3 DNA reads as TGTGCCAGCGGCCTAGGGGGGGCCATGAACACTGAAGCTTTCTTT.

In DNA form, the CDR3 reads TGCGCCAGCAGTCGTGGTTTCTCACCCCTCCACTTT. Protein sequence: CASSRGFSPLHF. V is TRBV23-1 and J is TRBJ1-6; the D is unclear. TRBV23-1 is marked as an open reading frame, function uncertain. The CDR3 has 12 residues. The V end was cut by 4 bases, the J end by 10 bases, with 8 bases between.

With respect to this clonotype: The limits of the CDR3 on the DNA are not certain, so only TCRdb's listed CDR3 is given. The CDR3 here is CASSYWASGTSNDEQIF. The chain is built from TRBV6-6 and TRBJ2-1; TRBD2 is the table's D call, not checked against the DNA. The CDR3 is 17 residues long, ends included. Germline CDR1 is MNHNY and CDR2 is SVGAGI (reference sequence).

The genes are TRBV10-2 and TRBJ2-5, with D perhaps matching TRBD2 (6 bases). The germline gives CDR1 WSHSY, CDR2 SAAADI. V was pared by 4 bases and J by 3 bases, with 6 bases between. This CDR3 spans 12 amino acids. The CDR3 protein is CASSAGEETQYF. As DNA, the CDR3 is TGCGCCAGCAGTGCGGGAGAAGAGACCCAGTACTTC.

V gene TRBV6-2 or TRBV6-3 combines with J gene TRBJ1-4, with D maybe TRBD1 (5 bases). V was shortened by 2 bases and J by 6 bases, with 25 bases between the two germline ends. The CDR3 runs 19 residues. The germline CDR1 and CDR2 sequences are MNHEY and SVGEGT. In DNA form, the CDR3 reads TGTGCCAGCAGTTACGAACATCCGGGACGTCGTGAGTCGGATGAAAAACTGTTTTTT. Translating it yields CASSYEHPGRRESDEKLFF.

This clonotype was observed a few times. One end of the junction varies from germline; a read error may be responsible. This sequence joins TRBV6-2 or TRBV6-3 and TRBJ2-1; the match to TRBD1 covers 8 bases. The CDR3 covers 13 residues. The germline V gene has CDR1 MNHEY and CDR2 SVGEGT. The CDR3 sequence: CASSQVTGALLLF. The CDR3 DNA sequence: TGTGCCAGCAGTCAAGTGACAGGGGCCCTCCTGCTCTTC.

The chain is built from TRBV7-2 and TRBJ2-7; D is unclear. The CDR3 loop spans 15 amino acids. V dropped 1 base and J dropped 2 bases, with 12 bases sitting between them. Looked up from germline, CDR1 is SGHTA and CDR2 is FQGNSA. The CDR3 nucleotides read TGTGCCAGCAGCTTAGATTTGGGAAAAGCCTACGAGCAGTACTTC. Residues: CASSLDLGKAYEQYF.

This clonotype was observed at least ten times. The CDR3 bases are TGTGCCATCAGTGAGCTTGAAATGAGACGGCAGGTTACTAACTATGGCTACACCTTC. As protein: CAISELEMRRQVTNYGYTF. The V call is TRBV10-3, the J call TRBJ1-2; D is undetermined. In germline, CDR1 is ENHRY, CDR2 SYGVKD. V shed 2 bases and J shed 0 bases, with 22 bases lying between them. The CDR3 loop spans 19 amino acids.